These T cell receptor beta chains were read from a single sample in a study of T cell responses to AZD1222 COVID-19 vaccine. Some clones are missing from TCRdb's copy, which holds only in-frame ones; the method was immunoSEQ multiplex PCR. The sample carries about 180,000 clones, around 94% recorded once. The source was peripheral blood, collected 28 days after the second AZD1222 dose. The receptors originated from an adult who received the AZD1222 COVID-19 vaccine. CDR3s include the opening cysteine and the closing phenylalanine or tryptophan. The D gene is left open where the match is weak. Only some rows state a clone size, as once, few, many or a class for expanded clones.

.	TRBV19	.	TRBJ1-4	CASSISRADGLFF	TGTGCCAGTAGTATCTCCAGGGCCGATGGACTGTTTTTT
.	TRBV28	TRBD1	TRBJ1-1	CASSFLGTGGSLAFF	TGTGCCAGCAGTTTCCTCGGGACAGGGGGCAGTCTGGCTTTCTTT
once	TRBV11-2	.	TRBJ2-2	CASTKNGDRSPGELFF	TGTGCCAGCACCAAAAATGGAGACAGGAGCCCCGGGGAGCTGTTTTTT
.	TRBV29-1	.	TRBJ2-1	CSVDTQGVADNEQFF	TGCAGCGTCGACACTCAGGGGGTAGCGGACAATGAGCAGTTCTTC
.	TRBV7-9	.	TRBJ2-2	CASSATAGKNGELFF	TGTGCCAGCAGCGCCACCGCAGGGAAGAACGGGGAGCTGTTTTTT
.	TRBV11-3	.	TRBJ2-7	CASSVDTSYEQYF	TGTGCCAGCAGCGTTGACACCTCCTACGAGCAGTACTTC
.	TRBV6-2/TRBV6-3	TRBD1	TRBJ2-7	CASSYSQGHEQYF	TGTGCCAGCAGTTACTCACAGGGGCACGAGCAGTACTTC
.	TRBV6-1	.	TRBJ2-7	CASSVQPLSNSYEQYF	TGTGCCAGCAGTGTCCAGCCACTCTCGAATAGCTACGAGCAGTACTTC
.	TRBV2	TRBD1	TRBJ1-4	CAITRTGRNEKLFF	TGTGCCATAACTAGGACAGGGCGGAATGAAAAACTGTTTTTT
once	TRBV19	.	TRBJ1-1	CASWRGAEAFF	TGTGCCAGTTGGCGGGGGGCTGAAGCTTTCTTT
.	TRBV7-2	.	TRBJ1-1	CASSSQVNTEAFF	TGTGCCAGCAGCTCACAGGTTAACACTGAAGCTTTCTTT
once	TRBV2	TRBD2	TRBJ2-1	CASSEEVAGYNEQFF	TGTGCCAGCAGTGAAGAGGTAGCGGGGTACAATGAGCAGTTCTTC
.	TRBV3-1/TRBV3-2	TRBD1	TRBJ1-3	CASSHYSLGQGNYSGNTIYF	TGTGCCAGCAGCCATTACTCTCTTGGACAGGGGAACTACTCTGGAAACACCATATATTTT
.	TRBV4-1	TRBD2	TRBJ2-5	CASSRTGLAWETQYF	TGCGCCAGCAGCCGGACGGGACTAGCGTGGGAGACCCAGTACTTC
.	TRBV6-1	.	TRBJ2-1	CASSEAHGATNEQFF	TGTGCCAGCAGTGAAGCGCACGGGGCGACCAATGAGCAGTTCTTC
.	TRBV15	.	TRBJ1-5	CATSRGVLSNQPQHF	TGTGCCACCAGCAGAGGGGTCTTAAGCAATCAGCCCCAGCATTTT
.	TRBV29-1	.	TRBJ2-7	CSVEDWRRGSYEQYF	TGCAGCGTTGAAGATTGGCGTCGTGGTTCCTACGAGCAGTACTTC
.	TRBV2	TRBD1	TRBJ2-4	CASSDAGTVQYF	TGTGCCAGCAGTGACGCCGGGACAGTTCAGTACTTC
once	TRBV5-4	.	TRBJ2-7	CASSYGGPLSSYEQYF	TGTGCCAGCAGCTACGGCGGTCCCCTAAGCTCCTACGAGCAGTACTTC
.	TRBV18	.	TRBJ2-1	CASSPPGVGGDEQFF	TGTGCCAGCTCACCACCCGGGGTTGGAGGTGATGAGCAGTTCTTC
.	TRBV27	.	TRBJ2-7	CASSFSGEQYF	TGTGCCAGCAGTTTTTCGGGCGAGCAGTACTTC
.	TRBV6-5	.	TRBJ1-2	CASSYRGQAGYTF	TGTGCCAGCAGTTACCGAGGGCAGGCAGGCTACACCTTC
.	TRBV11-2	.	TRBJ1-1	CASSWLGVEAFF	TGTGCCAGCAGCTGGCTCGGCGTTGAAGCTTTCTTT
.	TRBV11-3	.	TRBJ2-3	CASSFASSTDTQYF	TGTGCCAGCAGCTTTGCCTCTAGCACAGATACGCAGTATTTT
.	TRBV11-2	.	TRBJ1-4	CASSLLEKLFF	TGTGCCAGCAGCTTACTTGAAAAACTGTTTTTT
.	TRBV2	.	TRBJ1-5	CASSPGGGHQPQHF	TGTGCCAGCAGCCCCGGGGGAGGGCATCAGCCCCAGCATTTT
once	TRBV28	.	TRBJ2-7	CATRTENAYEQYF	TGTGCCACCCGCACGGAAAATGCCTACGAGCAGTACTTC
.	TRBV2	.	TRBJ1-2	CASSDLSQKNYGYTF	TGTGCCAGCAGTGATTTAAGCCAGAAGAACTATGGCTACACCTTC
once	TRBV11-2	TRBD1	TRBJ1-1	CASRPGQGWVWNTEAFF	TGTGCCAGCAGGCCAGGACAGGGATGGGTCTGGAACACTGAAGCTTTCTTT
.	TRBV18	TRBD1	TRBJ2-7	CASSPIVSDRSYEQYF	TGTGCCAGCTCACCAATCGTGTCGGACAGGAGCTACGAGCAGTACTTC
.	TRBV29-1	.	TRBJ1-3	CSGPPWADSGNTIYF	TGCAGCGGCCCGCCTTGGGCAGACTCTGGAAACACCATATATTTT
once	TRBV7-2	.	TRBJ1-1	CASSLVSWTEAFF	TGTGCCAGCAGCTTAGTTAGTTGGACTGAAGCTTTCTTT
.	TRBV19	TRBD1	TRBJ1-5	CASSDPQQQGNQPQHF	TGTGCCAGTAGTGACCCCCAACAACAGGGGAATCAGCCCCAGCATTTT
.	TRBV27	.	TRBJ1-5	CASSSGRENQPQHF	TGTGCCAGCAGTTCCGGACGGGAAAATCAGCCCCAGCATTTT
.	TRBV12-3/TRBV12-4	.	TRBJ2-1	CASSRGWDEQFF	TGTGCCAGCAGTCGAGGTTGGGATGAGCAGTTCTTC
.	TRBV3-1/TRBV3-2	TRBD1	TRBJ1-1	CASSQGPGTGGEAFF	TGTGCCAGCAGCCAAGGCCCCGGGACAGGGGGTGAAGCTTTCTTT
.	TRBV29-1	.	TRBJ2-2	CSAMNTGELFF	TGCAGCGCTATGAACACCGGGGAGCTGTTTTTT
once	TRBV7-2	TRBD1	TRBJ1-3	CASSLSVGTGYGNTIYF	TGTGCCAGCAGCTTAAGTGTCGGGACAGGGTACGGAAACACCATATATTTT
.	TRBV7-9	.	TRBJ1-2	CASSPALGGSRTINYGYTF	TGTGCCAGCAGCCCCGCCCTCGGAGGCAGCCGCACAATCAACTATGGCTACACCTTC
.	TRBV19	.	TRBJ2-7	CASSWSSGASYEQYF	TGTGCCAGTAGTTGGTCATCGGGGGCCTCCTACGAGCAGTACTTC
.	TRBV9	.	TRBJ2-1	CASSPSFGLAALNEQFF	TGTGCCAGCAGCCCGAGTTTTGGTTTAGCGGCTCTCAATGAGCAGTTCTTC
.	TRBV28	.	TRBJ1-5	CASSSSGGNQPQHF	TGTGCCAGCAGTTCATCGGGGGGCAATCAGCCCCAGCATTTT
.	TRBV11-2	.	TRBJ1-4	CASSHSQGRNEKLFF	TGTGCCAGCAGTCATAGTCAGGGCCGTAATGAAAAACTGTTTTTT
.	TRBV10-3	.	TRBJ1-6	CAIKRTQENSPLHF	TGTGCCATCAAAAGGACACAAGAAAATTCACCCCTCCACTTT
.	TRBV19	TRBD1	TRBJ1-1	CATQTGLNTEAFF	TGTGCCACGCAGACAGGGTTGAACACTGAAGCTTTCTTT
.	TRBV27	TRBD2	TRBJ2-1	CASSLAGEYNEQFF	TGTGCCAGCAGTTTAGCGGGGGAATATAATGAGCAGTTCTTC
.	TRBV3-1/TRBV3-2	TRBD2	TRBJ2-1	CASSHLSGSSYNEQFF	TGTGCCAGCAGCCACTTAAGCGGGAGCTCCTACAATGAGCAGTTCTTC
.	TRBV7-9	.	TRBJ2-1	CASSHARGSSYNEQFF	TGTGCCAGCAGCCACGCCCGGGGTAGCTCCTACAATGAGCAGTTCTTC
.	TRBV19	TRBD1	TRBJ1-1	CATSDRAMNTEAFF	TGTGCCACCTCGGACAGGGCCATGAACACTGAAGCTTTCTTT
.	TRBV11-3	.	TRBJ1-2	CASSLVPNYGYTF	TGTGCCAGCAGCTTAGTACCAAACTATGGCTACACCTTC
.	TRBV19	.	TRBJ1-5	CASSITSVPNQPQHF	TGTGCCAGTAGTATAACGTCTGTACCTAATCAGCCCCAGCATTTT
.	TRBV5-1	TRBD1	TRBJ2-1	CASSLQAGQGTYNEQFF	TGCGCCAGCAGCTTGCAGGCGGGACAGGGGACCTACAATGAGCAGTTCTTC